This is a list of T cell receptor beta chains from one sample in a study of T cell responses to AZD1222 COVID-19 vaccine. Method: immunoSEQ multiplex PCR; TCRdb's copy keeps in-frame clones and lacks some. Here the sample spans over 85,000 clones, nearly 90% being singletons. Sequenced material: peripheral blood, taken on day 0 of AZD1222 vaccination. These receptors originate from an adult in good health. CDR3s include the opening cysteine and the closing phenylalanine or tryptophan. A D gene is named only where the DNA matches it firmly. Rows may omit the clone size; those that give it use once, few, many or a size class.

d_call,v_call,clone_size,j_call,cdr3_aa,cdr3_nt
.,TRBV7-8,few,TRBJ1-6,CASSLVTGPDNNSPLHF,TGTGCCAGCAGCTTAGTAACCGGGCCGGATAATAATTCACCCCTCCACTTT
.,TRBV19,.,TRBJ1-4,CASRLGGQLDEKLFF,TGTGCCAGTAGGCTGGGGGGCCAACTGGATGAAAAACTGTTTTTT
.,TRBV10-3,.,TRBJ1-6,CAITPGWDSPLHF,TGTGCCATCACCCCAGGGTGGGATTCACCCCTCCACTTT
.,TRBV3-1/TRBV3-2,.,TRBJ1-5,CASSRDRDNQPQHF,TGTGCCAGCAGCCGAGACAGAGACAATCAGCCCCAGCATTTT
TRBD1,TRBV25-1,.,TRBJ1-4,CASRGGTAEKLFF,TGTGCCAGCAGGGGTGGGACAGCCGAAAAACTGTTTTTT
TRBD1,TRBV5-5,.,TRBJ2-4,CASSNRDRGNIQYF,TGTGCCAGCAGCAACCGGGACAGGGGGAACATTCAGTACTTC
.,TRBV5-1,few,TRBJ1-1,CASSLEILLNTEAFF,TGCGCCAGCAGCTTGGAAATACTACTGAACACTGAAGCTTTCTTT
.,TRBV4-3,.,TRBJ1-2,CASSQGETVSSGYTF,TGCGCCAGCAGCCAAGGGGAGACAGTTTCTAGCGGCTACACCTTC
.,TRBV19,.,TRBJ1-1,CASSMYPPRGLNTEAFF,TGTGCCAGTAGCATGTACCCGCCCAGGGGACTGAACACTGAAGCTTTCTTT
.,TRBV5-1,.,TRBJ2-3,CASSGGADTQYF,TGCGCCAGCAGCGGGGGCGCAGATACGCAGTATTTT
TRBD1,TRBV9,.,TRBJ1-1,CASSRTGGNTEAFF,TGTGCCAGCAGCCGGACAGGGGGGAACACTGAAGCTTTCTTT
TRBD1,TRBV7-9,.,TRBJ1-5,CASSSTRQGGHQPQHF,TGTGCCAGCAGCTCTACGAGACAGGGAGGCCATCAGCCCCAGCATTTT
TRBD2,TRBV4-2,.,TRBJ2-3,CASSLDGTSGGLGDTQYF,TGTGCCAGCAGCCTCGACGGGACTAGCGGGGGGCTCGGAGATACGCAGTATTTT
TRBD2,TRBV19,.,TRBJ2-5,CASSDRGGIMETQYF,TGTGCCAGTAGTGACCGGGGGGGGATAATGGAGACCCAGTACTTC
TRBD1,TRBV9,once,TRBJ2-1,CASSPRGGNEQFF,TGTGCCAGCAGCCCGAGAGGGGGCAACGAGCAGTTCTTC
TRBD1,TRBV6-6,.,TRBJ1-5,CASSRTGGGSNQPQHF,TGTGCCAGCAGTCGAACAGGGGGCGGGAGCAATCAGCCCCAGCATTTT
.,TRBV2,.,TRBJ2-2,CASRWLAANTGELFF,TGTGCCAGCAGGTGGCTTGCTGCGAACACCGGGGAGCTGTTTTTT
TRBD1,TRBV7-6,.,TRBJ2-7,CASSLVVGTGKTYEQYF,TGTGCCAGCAGCTTAGTGGTGGGGACAGGGAAAACCTACGAGCAGTACTTC
.,TRBV5-4,.,TRBJ2-3,CASSLGRGSTDTQYF,TGTGCCAGCAGCCTTGGTCGAGGTAGCACAGATACGCAGTATTTT
.,TRBV18,.,TRBJ2-7,CASSPGSGGDEQYF,TGTGCCAGCTCACCAGGGTCGGGCGGCGACGAGCAGTACTTC
.,TRBV6-5,.,TRBJ1-5,CASSYSPQGDQPQHF,TGTGCCAGCAGTTACTCACCCCAAGGAGATCAGCCCCAGCATTTT
.,TRBV7-9,.,TRBJ2-1,CASSPLVPVNEQFF,TGTGCCAGCAGCCCTCTGGTTCCGGTGAATGAGCAGTTCTTC
TRBD2,TRBV3-1/TRBV3-2,.,TRBJ2-7,CASSQAGAYEQYF,TGTGCCAGCAGCCAGGCGGGGGCCTACGAGCAGTACTTC
.,TRBV5-1,.,TRBJ1-4,CASSLVGLNEKLFF,TGCGCCAGCAGCTTGGTAGGTTTGAATGAAAAACTGTTTTTT
.,TRBV4-3,.,TRBJ2-1,CASSHVAGMGSNEQFF,TGCGCCAGCAGCCACGTCGCAGGTATGGGGAGCAATGAGCAGTTCTTC
TRBD1,TRBV5-6,.,TRBJ2-7,CASSWTGTYEQYF,TGTGCCAGCAGCTGGACAGGAACCTACGAGCAGTACTTC
.,TRBV6-2/TRBV6-3,once,TRBJ1-1,CASSYYGGKAFF,TGTGCCAGCAGTTACTATGGGGGAAAGGCTTTCTTT
.,TRBV6-5,.,TRBJ2-3,CASEGKRSLEQYF,TGTGCCAGTGAAGGGAAGCGTTCACTAGAGCAGTATTTT
TRBD1,TRBV27,few,TRBJ1-5,CASSLSYWTGGGNQPQHF,TGTGCCAGCAGTTTATCTTATTGGACAGGGGGTGGCAATCAGCCCCAGCATTTT
TRBD1,TRBV5-1,.,TRBJ1-5,CASSVGGHQPQHF,TGCGCCAGCAGTGTAGGGGGCCATCAGCCCCAGCATTTT
.,TRBV28,.,TRBJ1-4,CASSSPTGPEKLFF,TGTGCCAGCAGTTCCCCTACGGGTCCTGAAAAACTGTTTTTT
.,TRBV6-5,once,TRBJ2-2,CASSPQRPWTGELFF,TGTGCCAGCAGTCCCCAGCGGCCGTGGACCGGGGAGCTGTTTTTT
.,TRBV28,.,TRBJ2-7,CASSSFPSTYEQYF,TGTGCCAGCAGCTCCTTCCCCAGTACCTACGAGCAGTACTTC
.,TRBV4-3,.,TRBJ2-2,CASSPLTGGVTGELFF,TGCGCCAGCAGCCCGCTAACAGGGGGGGTAACCGGGGAGCTGTTTTTT
.,TRBV6-5,.,TRBJ1-3,CASSWSVSGNTIYF,TGTGCCAGCAGTTGGTCGGTCTCTGGAAACACCATATATTTT
TRBD1,TRBV6-5,.,TRBJ1-2,CASSNPDRGGYTF,TGTGCCAGCAGTAACCCGGACAGGGGTGGCTACACCTTC
.,TRBV5-6,.,TRBJ1-1,CASSPLRGNTEAFF,TGTGCCAGCAGCCCTCTAAGAGGGAACACTGAAGCTTTCTTT
.,TRBV7-2,.,TRBJ1-2,CASSPGEGYTF,TGTGCCAGCAGCCCGGGGGAGGGCTACACCTTC
.,TRBV6-2/TRBV6-3,.,TRBJ2-2,CASSYTSSANTGELFF,TGTGCCAGCAGTTACACCTCTAGTGCTAACACCGGGGAGCTGTTTTTT
TRBD1,TRBV7-8,.,TRBJ1-2,CASSTTGLGGYTF,TGTGCCAGCAGCACGACAGGGCTCGGGGGCTACACCTTC
TRBD1,TRBV7-6,.,TRBJ1-6,CASSFGQGVNSPLHF,TGTGCCAGCAGCTTTGGACAGGGTGTTAATTCACCCCTCCACTTT
.,TRBV3-1/TRBV3-2,.,TRBJ1-2,CASSPSGPAQSGYTF,TGTGCCAGCAGCCCCTCGGGACCGGCTCAGAGTGGCTACACCTTC
.,TRBV5-6,.,TRBJ1-3,CASSLVQGLGAGNTIYF,TGTGCCAGCAGCTTGGTTCAGGGGCTTGGGGCTGGAAACACCATATATTTT
TRBD2,TRBV4-2,once,TRBJ2-7,CASSQSSGGTYEQYF,TGTGCCAGCAGCCAAAGTAGCGGGGGAACCTACGAGCAGTACTTC
.,TRBV9,.,TRBJ2-7,CASSPGGDQLYEQYF,TGTGCCAGCAGCCCCGGTGGGGACCAACTCTACGAGCAGTACTTC